This T cell receptor beta chain came from a study of identical twins. Study-wide results and limits: The study drew conclusions from cross-sectional statistical analysis, not from following the same donors.

In TCRdb, the 5' RACE reads were re-called with MiXCR into one record per CDR3 protein. The sample contains fewer than 250,000 distinct CDR3 sequences, approximately 7.9% of which appear only once. This clonotype has only a few counts. What it binds is unknown. The data also belong to a second study, concerning yellow fever vaccine responses in identical twins.

The TCR was taken from a woman aged 18-29 years in good health. The specimen was CD8+ T cells sorted from blood.

CDR3 coding DNA: TGCGCCAGCAGCTTGGAGACGGGAGGTGGCTACACCTTC. It encodes CASSLETGGGYTF. This chain uses TRBV5-1 with TRBJ1-2; D is undetermined. Germline lookup yields CDR1 SGHRS and CDR2 YFSETQ. The CDR3 has 13 residues. Trimming left V 0 bases short and J 7 bases short, with 10 bases between.